Listed below are T cell receptor beta chains from one sample, sequenced in a study of Ad26.COV2.S vaccination and SARS-CoV-2 variants. Sequencing used immunoSEQ multiplex PCR; TCRdb keeps in-frame clones, though not all of them. The data hold 440,000 or so clones, with 90% observed a single time. Sequencing used peripheral blood, obtained in a trial of Ad26.COV2.S vaccine versus placebo. The receptors derive from a person between 18 and 65 years old who received the Ad26.COV2.S COVID-19 vaccine or a placebo. The CDR3 runs from the conserved cysteine through the conserved F or W. A D gene is named only where the DNA matches it firmly. Where a row states a size, it is once, few, many or the class of an expanded clone; other rows omit it.

d_gene	abundance	v_gene	j_gene	CDR3nt	CDR3aa
NA	once	TRBV5-8	TRBJ1-1	TGTGCCAGCAGCCCAGACCCGGGGCGGTCTGAAGCTTTCTTT	CASSPDPGRSEAFF
TRBD1	NA	TRBV19	TRBJ2-7	TGTGCCAGTAGTAAGGGACAGGGAGACGAGCAGTACTTC	CASSKGQGDEQYF
NA	NA	TRBV4-1	TRBJ2-7	TGCGCCAGCAGCCAAGCTGCCTCAGGGTCTACCCTTGACGAGCAGTACTTC	CASSQAASGSTLDEQYF
NA	few	TRBV11-1	TRBJ2-7	TGTGCCAGCAGCTTCAATAGTAACGAGCAGTACTTC	CASSFNSNEQYF
TRBD2	NA	TRBV18	TRBJ2-7	TGTGCCAGCTCACCACAAAGCGGGAGTTCATACGAGCAGTACTTC	CASSPQSGSSYEQYF
TRBD2	NA	TRBV28	TRBJ2-1	TGTGCCAGCAGTCATGGACTAGCGGGAGGTCTATTCGGGAATGAGCAGTTCTTC	CASSHGLAGGLFGNEQFF
NA	NA	TRBV21-1	TRBJ1-5	TGTGCCAGCAGCAAACATGGCCAGGACAGGGCCAGGAATCATATACCCAATAGCAATCAGCCCCAGCATTTT	CASSKHGQDRARNHIPNSNQPQHF
TRBD2	NA	TRBV29-1	TRBJ2-1	TGCAGCGTTGGTCAACTAGCGGGCAGTGATGAGCAGTTCTTC	CSVGQLAGSDEQFF
NA	once	TRBV27	TRBJ2-7	TGTGCCAGCGGCTACGAGCAGTACTTC	CASGYEQYF
NA	NA	TRBV14	TRBJ2-7	TGTGCCAGCAGCGAGAAAGGGACGAGGGACTACGAGCAGTACTTC	CASSEKGTRDYEQYF
NA	NA	TRBV4-1	TRBJ1-1	TGCGCCAGCAGCCAGATTGGGGGCCTCGGGACTGAAGCTTTCTTT	CASSQIGGLGTEAFF
NA	NA	TRBV5-8	TRBJ1-5	TGTGCCAGCAGCACCCAAAAGGGTCAGCCCCAGCATTTT	CASSTQKGQPQHF
TRBD1	once	TRBV24-1	TRBJ2-1	TGTGCCACCAGTGCCCGAGGACAGGGTTGGAGTCGGGAGCAGTTCTTC	CATSARGQGWSREQFF
NA	NA	TRBV30	TRBJ1-1	TGTGCCTGGAGTGTAAGGATTGACACTGAAGCTTTCTTT	CAWSVRIDTEAFF
NA	NA	TRBV27	TRBJ2-1	TGTGCCAGCAGTTTTAGGTCTTACAATGAGCAGTTCTTC	CASSFRSYNEQFF
NA	NA	TRBV4-2	TRBJ2-4	TGTGCCAGCAGCCAAGAGCCAGGGGCCCTAGGCATTCAGTACTTC	CASSQEPGALGIQYF
NA	NA	TRBV21-1	TRBJ1-2	TGTGCCAGCAAGGAGAGGGGAAGGTTC	CASKERGRF
TRBD1	NA	TRBV5-6	TRBJ1-5	TGTGCCAGCAGCTTACAGGGGCTAAATCAGCCCCAGCATTTT	CASSLQGLNQPQHF
TRBD1	NA	TRBV2	TRBJ2-7	TGTGCCAGCGGTGGGTCAGGGGGACAGGGGTTTTCCGAGCAGTACTTC	CASGGSGGQGFSEQYF
TRBD1	NA	TRBV11-2	TRBJ2-7	TGTGCCAGCAGCTCACCGGGACAGAGCTCCTACGAGCAGTACTTC	CASSSPGQSSYEQYF
NA	NA	TRBV28	TRBJ1-5	TGTGCCAGCAGTTTATCGGGGGTTTATAGCAATCAGCCCCAGCATTTT	CASSLSGVYSNQPQHF
NA	NA	TRBV3-1/TRBV3-2	TRBJ2-3	TGTGCCAGCAGCGTTCTCGGGGGCACAGATACGCAGTATTTT	CASSVLGGTDTQYF
NA	NA	TRBV4-3	TRBJ2-1	TGCGCCAGCAGCCAGGTTAGCGCCTCCTACAATGAGCAGTTCTTC	CASSQVSASYNEQFF
NA	NA	TRBV6-2/TRBV6-3	TRBJ2-7	TGTGCCAGCAGTTATAAGAGCTCCTACGAGCAGTACTTC	CASSYKSSYEQYF
NA	once	TRBV24-1	TRBJ1-1	TGTGCCACCAGTGAGGGTGGGAACACTGAAGCTTTCTTT	CATSEGGNTEAFF
NA	NA	TRBV2	TRBJ2-1	TGTGCCAGCAGTTCTCACAATGAGCAGTTCTTC	CASSSHNEQFF
NA	NA	TRBV24-1	TRBJ2-1	TGTGCCACCAGTGACACCGGGGCCCCTTTCAATGAGCAGTTCTTC	CATSDTGAPFNEQFF